These 19 T cell receptor beta chains share one sample of origin, sequenced in a study of T-cell reconstitution after alpha-beta-depleted transplantation in children. Researchers prepared the TCRbeta library using unique molecular identifiers, the study reports. TCRdb re-called the PCR reads through MiXCR, storing one row per CDR3 protein. Of about 220,000 distinct CDR3 sequences listed, approximately 17% are singletons. Sequencing was performed on PBMCs, mostly from graft donor cells, taken 360 days after TCRalphabeta/CD19-depleted stem cell transplant. These TCRs come from a male patient under 10 years old who had a stem cell transplant for acute lymphoblastic leukemia, so the T cells may come from the graft donor.

V gene TRBV7-8 combines with J gene TRBJ2-7, with D possibly called TRBD1 or TRBD2 (7 bases each). This CDR3 is 16 amino acids long. Germline lookup yields CDR1 SGHVS and CDR2 FQNEAQ. The V end was cut by 5 bases, the J end by 3 bases, with 20 bases between. CDR3 DNA sequence: TGTGCCAGCAGCGGGGGGGAAGGGGGCGATTACTACGAGCAGTACTTC. It translates to CASSGGEGGDYYEQYF.

Points on this clonotype: A junction end diverges from the germline sequence, so it may reflect a read error. The chain links TRBV20-1 to TRBJ2-3; 7 bases map to TRBD2. Germline-derived CDR1 and CDR2 are DFQATT and SNEGSKA (reference sequence). The CDR3 has 16 residues. The CDR3 spells CSASPLAGARADTQYF. CDR3 nucleotide sequence: TGCAGTGCTAGTCCGCTCGCGGGAGCCCGGGCAGATACGCAGTATTTC.

The chain carries TRBV19 and TRBJ2-5; 10 nucleotides line up with TRBD2. The CDR3 is 16 amino acids. Germline lookup yields CDR1 LNHDA and CDR2 SQIVND (reference sequence). J lost 0 bases, V lost 6 bases, and 7 bases had no gene match. The CDR3 sequence is CASRPPSGGDQETQYF. DNA for the CDR3: TGTGCCAGTAGGCCGCCAAGCGGGGGGGACCAAGAGACCCAGTACTTC.

This clonotype was seen only a few times. The J gene is TRBJ1-4, the V gene TRBV5-1; weak D call: TRBD1 (6 bases). Looked up from germline, CDR1 is SGHRS and CDR2 is YFSETQ. The V and J ends lost 4 bases and 3 bases respectively, with 13 bases between them. The CDR3 is 15 amino acids. The CDR3 here is CASSPSQGPNEKLFF. The CDR3 coding sequence is TGCGCCAGCAGCCCCAGTCAGGGGCCTAATGAAAAACTGTTTTTT.

The rearrangement uses TRBV7-9 and TRBJ2-7; possible D gene TRBD1, 5 bases. The CDR3 totals 15 residues. Looked up from germline, CDR1 is SEHNR and CDR2 is FQNEAQ (reference sequence). The germline V and J ends were trimmed by 1 base and 4 bases, with 14 bases remaining between them. The CDR3 loop is CASSLGRQGKYEQYF. The CDR3 DNA is TGTGCCAGCAGCTTAGGTCGGCAGGGCAAATACGAGCAGTACTTC.

The chain employs TRBV4-3 and TRBJ2-1; 12 nucleotides line up with TRBD2. This CDR3 is built from 17 residues. CDR1 is LGHNA and CDR2 is YSLEER in the germline V gene. The ends lost 1 base at V and 8 bases at J; junction bases unmatched: 9. In nucleotides, the CDR3 is TGCGCCAGCAGCCAAGGCTCGACTAGCGGGAGAGCTGATGAGCAGTTCTTC. It specifies CASSQGSTSGRADEQFF.

This clonotype was found a few times. The chain links TRBV7-2 to TRBJ2-4; 11 bases map to TRBD2. J gave up 4 bases and V 5 bases, and 7 bases lay outside the gene matches. CDR1 is SGHTA, CDR2 FQGNSA, per germline. The CDR3 has 16 residues. The CDR3 DNA sequence: TGTGCCAGCAGCGGGGCTAGCGGGGGGTGGAAAAACATTCAGTACTTC. It specifies CASSGASGGWKNIQYF. The full variable domain, its missing parts supplied by reference TRBV7-2 and TRBJ2-4, is GAGVSQSPSNKVTEKGKDVELRCDPISGHTALYWYRQSLGQGLEFLIYFQGNSAPDKSGLPSDRFSAERTGGSVSTLTIQRTQQEDSAVYLCASSGASGGWKNIQYFGAGTRLSVL.

This clonotype showed up just a few times. This sequence joins TRBV12-3 or TRBV12-4 and TRBJ2-2, with 8 bases aligning to TRBD2. Trimming at V came to 6 bases and at J to 3 bases, leaving 6 bases not matched to a gene. The CDR3 covers 15 residues. The CDR3 nucleotides are TGTGCCAGCAGAACGGGACTAGAAGACACCGGGGAGCTGTTTTTT. Translation gives CASRTGLEDTGELFF.

The rearrangement links TRBV18 to TRBJ2-3; 10 positions match TRBD2. This CDR3 contains 16 residues. Germline V gives CDR1 KGHSH, CDR2 LQKENI. V trimming: 2 bases; J trimming: 2 bases; junction bases outside the gene matches: 4. The CDR3 sequence: CASSPVLAGDTDTQYF. The CDR3 DNA reads TGTGCCAGCTCACCAGTCCTAGCGGGGGACACAGATACGCAGTATTTT.

This clonotype was counted ten times or more. The chain carries TRBV3-1 and TRBJ1-6; D gene uncertain. The germline V gene encodes CDR1 LGHDT and CDR2 YNNKEL (reference sequence). The CDR3 consists of 15 residues. The V and J ends lost 1 base and 8 bases respectively, with 12 bases between them. The CDR3: CASSQGTGLDSPLHF. The CDR3 bases are TGTGCCAGCAGCCAAGGGACTGGACTAGATTCACCCCTCCACTTT.

This clonotype showed up many times. The chain employs TRBV7-2 and TRBJ2-3, with 8 bases that match TRBD2. Germline CDR1 is SGHTA and CDR2 is FQGNSA. The CDR3 spans 15 residues. V shed 5 bases, J shed 5 bases, and the junction held 9 bases outside the gene matches. The CDR3 bases are TGTGCCAGCAGCCCGGGGGGGCCTGCGGGAGATACGCAGTATTTT. Protein: CASSPGGPAGDTQYF. Filled out from reference TRBV7-2 and TRBJ2-3, the complete variable domain reads GAGVSQSPSNKVTEKGKDVELRCDPISGHTALYWYRQSLGQGLEFLIYFQGNSAPDKSGLPSDRFSAERTGGSVSTLTIQRTQQEDSAVYLCASSPGGPAGDTQYFGPGTRLTVL.

This clonotype has only a few counts. The rearrangement uses TRBV18 and TRBJ2-5; possibly TRBD2 for D (6 bases). This CDR3 region has 14 residues. V gave up 2 bases and J gave up 2 bases, with 9 bases separating them. From germline, CDR1 is KGHSH and CDR2 LQKENI. This CDR3 is CASSPRRGQETQYF. CDR3 DNA sequence: TGTGCCAGCTCACCAAGGAGGGGACAAGAGACCCAGTACTTC. Together with reference TRBV18 and TRBJ2-5, the CDR3 gives the full variable domain: NAGVMQNPRHLVRRRGQEARLRCSPMKGHSHVYWYRQLPEEGLKFMVYLQKENIIDESGMPKERFSAEFPKEGPSILRIQQVVRGDSAAYFCASSPRRGQETQYFGPGTRLLVL.

This clonotype has only a few counts. The rearrangement links TRBV29-1 to TRBJ1-1, with unresolved D. With 4 bases removed from V and 0 bases from J, the gap between germline ends came to 9 bases. The CDR3 has 13 amino acids. Germline V gene sequence: CDR1 SQVTM, CDR2 ANQGSEA. In DNA form, the CDR3 reads TGCAGCGTTGCCCTACCCATGAACACTGAAGCTTTCTTT. This translates into CSVALPMNTEAFF.

In this sample, this clonotype turned up a few times. The rearrangement uses TRBV7-9 and TRBJ1-1; D is undetermined. The CDR3 loop spans 13 amino acids. V dropped 1 base and J dropped 6 bases, with 9 bases sitting between them. Germline V gene lookup returns CDR1 SEHNR and CDR2 FQNEAQ (reference sequence). As DNA, the CDR3 is TGTGCCAGCAGCTTAGTGGTACCAGCTGAAGCTTTCTTT. Translated, it gives CASSLVVPAEAFF.

CDR3 in amino acids: CSASSSYNEQFF. The CDR3 coding sequence is TGCAGTGCTAGTAGCTCCTACAATGAGCAGTTCTTC. This chain links TRBV20-1 with TRBJ2-1; D gene uncertain. The ends were cut back, 3 bases at V and 0 bases at J, with 3 bases in the middle. Germline V gene lookup returns CDR1 DFQATT and CDR2 SNEGSKA (reference sequence). This CDR3 spans 12 amino acids.

The V gene is TRBV2, the J gene TRBJ2-7; D ambiguous. CDR1 and CDR2 from the germline V gene are SNHLY and FYNNEI. Trimming took off 8 bases at V and 4 bases at J, with 15 bases between the two ends. This CDR3 contains 13 residues. DNA for the CDR3: TGTGCCAGCGGGTCAGCAGAAGATTACGAGCAGTACTTC. Amino acid sequence: CASGSAEDYEQYF.

The rearrangement links TRBV6-1 to TRBJ1-1; TRBD1 might be the D (6 bases). CDR1 MNHNS and CDR2 SASEGT come from the germline V gene. CDR3 length: 15 residues. Deletions cut 7 bases from V and 4 bases from J, with 19 bases between. CDR3 amino acids: CASKKKGEGGTEAFF. For the CDR3, the DNA is TGTGCCAGCAAAAAGAAGGGGGAAGGGGGCACTGAAGCTTTCTTT.

This rearrangement joins TRBV5-1 to TRBJ1-1; possible D gene TRBD1, 5 bases. Germline lookup yields CDR1 SGHRS and CDR2 YFSETQ. This CDR3 region has 14 residues. Trimming pared 6 bases from V and 6 bases from J, leaving 18 bases between. Here the CDR3 DNA reads TGCGCCAGCACTATGGGGCCCAGTTCGCCTGAAGCTTTCTTT. It encodes CASTMGPSSPEAFF.

This clonotype was observed once. V gene TRBV7-9 combines with J gene TRBJ2-1, with 10 nucleotides matching TRBD1. The CDR3 extends over 17 amino acids. Germline V gene lookup returns CDR1 SEHNR and CDR2 FQNEAQ (reference sequence). Germline trimming cut 4 bases from V and 8 bases from J; bases unmatched to any gene: 14. The CDR3 DNA is TGTGCCAGCAGCTCAACGCCACCGGACAGGGGGAGGGATGAGCAGTTCTTC. It yields the protein CASSSTPPDRGRDEQFF.